This passage covers 12 T cell receptor beta chains from one sample sequenced in a study of blood T cell repertoires in COVID-19. Using immunoSEQ multiplex PCR, the repertoire was profiled, and TCRdb retains in-frame clones only, with some absent. The repertoire holds approximately 100,000 clones, with almost 85% as singletons. The sample comprised peripheral blood. The receptors come from a man in his sixties or seventies with acute or convalescent COVID-19.

The V call is TRBV28, the J call TRBJ1-2; weak D call: TRBD1 (5 bases). Germline-derived CDR1 and CDR2 are MDHEN and SYDVKM. The CDR3 length is 12 residues. The V end lost 6 bases, the J end lost 5 bases, and 10 bases lay between the germline ends. This CDR3 is CASSQTGYGYTF. CDR3 nucleotides: TGTGCCAGCAGCCAAACAGGTTATGGCTACACCTTC.

This clone was recorded once. This rearrangement joins TRBV25-1 to TRBJ2-3; 8 positions agree with TRBD2. Germline loops: CDR1 MGHDK, CDR2 SYGVNS. This CDR3 is built from 16 residues. V lost 5 bases and J lost 3; bases outside the gene matches: 10. Here the CDR3 DNA reads TGTGCCAGCAGTCAAAGCGGGAGTATTCTAACAGATACGCAGTATTTT. This translates into CASSQSGSILTDTQYF.

This clone was counted once. DNA of the CDR3: TGTGCCAGCAGATCCGGACAGAACACTGAAGCTTTCTTT. It is translated as CASRSGQNTEAFF. The rearrangement joins TRBV28 to TRBJ1-1; weak D call: TRBD1 (5 bases). Germline V gene sequence: CDR1 MDHEN, CDR2 SYDVKM. Deletions cut 6 bases from V and 1 base from J, with 9 bases between. The CDR3 covers 13 residues.

The V call is TRBV5-4, the J call TRBJ2-1; 7 nucleotides line up with TRBD2. Germline V gives CDR1 SGHNT, CDR2 YYREEE (reference sequence). V shed 7 bases, J shed 4 bases, and the junction held 8 bases outside the gene matches. The CDR3 covers 14 residues. The CDR3 sequence: CASRPGREYNEQFF. In nucleotides, the CDR3 is TGTGCCAGCCGGCCCGGGCGGGAGTACAATGAGCAGTTCTTC.

This rearrangement joins TRBV27 to TRBJ1-1, with no clear D. With 3 bases removed from V and 0 bases from J, the gap between germline ends came to 26 bases. Germline-derived CDR1 and CDR2 are MNHEY and SMNVEV (reference sequence). The CDR3 sequence is 20 residues long. CDR3 residues: CASSFRILKRKERMNTEAFF. The CDR3 DNA reads TGTGCCAGCAGTTTTCGTATTTTGAAGCGAAAGGAGAGGATGAACACTGAAGCTTTCTTT.

The chain has TRBV7-2 and TRBJ2-5; 9 positions agree with TRBD2. The CDR3 extends over 14 amino acids. V lost 1 base to trimming and J lost 7 bases; unmatched junction nucleotides: 4. Germline CDR1 SGHTA, CDR2 FQGNSA. The CDR3 DNA is TGTGCCAGCAGCTTAGTAGCGGGAGAGGGGACCCAGTACTTC. It is translated as CASSLVAGEGTQYF. Drawing the rest from reference TRBV7-2 and TRBJ2-5, the complete variable domain is GAGVSQSPSNKVTEKGKDVELRCDPISGHTALYWYRQSLGQGLEFLIYFQGNSAPDKSGLPSDRFSAERTGGSVSTLTIQRTQQEDSAVYLCASSLVAGEGTQYFGPGTRLLVL.

The rearrangement joins TRBV30 to TRBJ2-6; D is ambiguous. Germline values: CDR1 GTSNPN, CDR2 SVGIG (reference sequence). Trimming pared 6 bases from V and 4 bases from J, leaving 7 bases between. The length of the CDR3 is 12 residues. The CDR3 DNA follows: TGTGCCTGTTTATTCGGGGCCAACGTCCTGACTTTC. Its protein is CACLFGANVLTF.

The chain couples TRBV6-2 or TRBV6-3 to TRBJ1-1, with 9 bases matching TRBD1. The CDR3 consists of 15 residues. From germline, CDR1 is MNHEY and CDR2 SVGEGT. V shed 4 bases and J 5 bases; nucleotides not matched to a gene: 8. The CDR3 nucleotides are TGTGCCAGCAGTTCTCGGTGGACAGGGGAGACTGAAGCTTTCTTT. Encoded protein: CASSSRWTGETEAFF.

V usage is TRBV19 and J usage is TRBJ1-5; 8 bases fit TRBD1. CDR3 length: 16 residues. V lost 4 bases and J lost 6; bases outside the gene matches: 11. Germline V gene data show CDR1 as LNHDA and CDR2 as SQIVND (reference sequence). CDR3 coding DNA: TGTGCCAGTAGTACTGCGGACAGGGTTAGGAGTCAGCCCCAGCATTTT. Its protein is CASSTADRVRSQPQHF.

The V and J genes are TRBV9 and TRBJ2-2, with 12 bases fitting TRBD2. Trimming cost V 3 bases and J 1 base; bases outside gene matches: 7. In germline, CDR1 is SGDLS, CDR2 YYNGEE. This CDR3 spans 18 amino acids. The CDR3 protein is CASSEASGRVGNTGELFF. The CDR3 DNA follows: TGTGCCAGCAGCGAGGCTAGCGGGAGGGTGGGGAACACCGGGGAGCTGTTTTTT.

Notes on this clone: At the DNA level, this CDR3 is encoded by other sequences in the same sample as well. This sequence joins TRBV6-5 and TRBJ1-1; 9 bases agree with TRBD1. This CDR3 contains 14 residues. V dropped 5 bases and J dropped 0; count of bases not matched to a gene: 1. Germline CDR1 and CDR2: MNHEY and SVGAGI. The CDR3 here is CASSRTGVNTEAFF. The CDR3 DNA reads TGTGCCAGCAGTAGGACAGGGGTGAACACTGAAGCTTTCTTT.

J is TRBJ1-5 and V is TRBV6-1; possible D gene TRBD1, 5 bases. CDR3 length: 17 residues. Germline CDR1 MNHNS, CDR2 SASEGT. Trimming took 0 bases from V and 3 from J, leaving 15 bases between them. CDR3 nucleotides: TGTGCCAGCAGTGAAGCACTGGTAGGGGCAGTCAATCAGCCCCAGCATTTT. Its protein product is CASSEALVGAVNQPQHF.